This TCR beta chain stems from a study of low-dose radiotherapy and immunotherapy resistance in tumors. In the study overall: Patients took aspirin 300 mg by mouth once daily. This continued for four cycles, starting on cycle 1 day 1.

This clonotype was recorded at least ten times. With V trimmed by 3 bases and J by 8 bases, 7 bases remained unmatched. Germline lookup yields CDR1 DFQATT and CDR2 SNEGSKA (reference sequence). CDR3 length: 14 amino acids. Both TCRalpha and TCRbeta chains were reverse transcribed with V-gene-specific primers. PCR amplification of the TCRs was performed with Phusion for 20 to 25 PCR cycles, and it relied on a constant-region primer together with a V-primer adapter. TCRdb reprocessed the reads via MiXCR and lists one record per CDR3 protein. Of 57,000 or so distinct CDR3 sequences listed, around 25% are singletons. Time point defined: before trial treatment.

Here the sequenced sample was PBMCs, taken before treatment. The chain is built from TRBV20-1 and TRBJ2-3, with TRBD2 matching over 11 bases. The clonotype comes from a male donor with prostate cancer. CDR3 sequence: CSASTSGGMGTQYF. The CDR3, as DNA: TGCAGTGCTAGTACTAGCGGGGGAATGGGTACGCAGTATTTT.